The text below deals with one T cell receptor beta chain. This record belongs to a study of cytomegalovirus exposure and HLA in healthy donors. Assay used: immunoSEQ multiplex PCR; TCRdb lists only in-frame clones, some missing. The table lists about 240,000 clones, 87% of them singletons. The germline V gene has CDR1 GTSNPN and CDR2 SVGIG (reference sequence). This CDR3 has 13 residues. V lost 0 bases to trimming and J lost 6 bases; unmatched junction nucleotides: 0. This TCR came from a man aged 18 to 35 in good health and CMV-seronegative. This chain connects TRBV30 to TRBJ2-4, with 9 positions matching TRBD1. The sample taken for sequencing was PBMCs. CDR3 in amino acids: CAWSVGQGNIQYF. The CDR3 DNA follows: TGTGCCTGGAGTGTGGGACAGGGAAACATTCAGTACTTC.